This TCR beta chain was profiled in a study of shared clonotypes between healthy human individuals. Study-wide points: All-four-donor shared clonotypes had higher generation probabilities than non-shared clonotypes did. Around 5% was the fraction of naive CD4 clonotypes found shared across a few donors.

Trimming took off 3 bases at V and 2 bases at J, with 11 bases between the two ends. The V gene's germline CDR1 is LNHDA and CDR2 SQIVND (reference sequence). This CDR3 spans 15 amino acids. As for this clone: Antigen: not known.

Assay execution took place at the deep level. The repertoire was sequenced with immunoSEQ multiplex PCR; TCRdb's copy has only in-frame clones and lacks some. The table records approximately 1.4 million clones, approximately 98% of them present only once. V and J are TRBV19 and TRBJ2-1, with D possibly being TRBD2 (6 bases). This receptor was taken from a man aged 25-45 years in good health. Sequenced material: naive CD4+ T cells sorted from blood. Sample subset: CD45RA+ positively selected. The CDR3 DNA reads as TGTGCCAGTAGTATCACCGGGACTCCCTACAATGAGCAGTTCTTC. This codes for CASSITGTPYNEQFF.